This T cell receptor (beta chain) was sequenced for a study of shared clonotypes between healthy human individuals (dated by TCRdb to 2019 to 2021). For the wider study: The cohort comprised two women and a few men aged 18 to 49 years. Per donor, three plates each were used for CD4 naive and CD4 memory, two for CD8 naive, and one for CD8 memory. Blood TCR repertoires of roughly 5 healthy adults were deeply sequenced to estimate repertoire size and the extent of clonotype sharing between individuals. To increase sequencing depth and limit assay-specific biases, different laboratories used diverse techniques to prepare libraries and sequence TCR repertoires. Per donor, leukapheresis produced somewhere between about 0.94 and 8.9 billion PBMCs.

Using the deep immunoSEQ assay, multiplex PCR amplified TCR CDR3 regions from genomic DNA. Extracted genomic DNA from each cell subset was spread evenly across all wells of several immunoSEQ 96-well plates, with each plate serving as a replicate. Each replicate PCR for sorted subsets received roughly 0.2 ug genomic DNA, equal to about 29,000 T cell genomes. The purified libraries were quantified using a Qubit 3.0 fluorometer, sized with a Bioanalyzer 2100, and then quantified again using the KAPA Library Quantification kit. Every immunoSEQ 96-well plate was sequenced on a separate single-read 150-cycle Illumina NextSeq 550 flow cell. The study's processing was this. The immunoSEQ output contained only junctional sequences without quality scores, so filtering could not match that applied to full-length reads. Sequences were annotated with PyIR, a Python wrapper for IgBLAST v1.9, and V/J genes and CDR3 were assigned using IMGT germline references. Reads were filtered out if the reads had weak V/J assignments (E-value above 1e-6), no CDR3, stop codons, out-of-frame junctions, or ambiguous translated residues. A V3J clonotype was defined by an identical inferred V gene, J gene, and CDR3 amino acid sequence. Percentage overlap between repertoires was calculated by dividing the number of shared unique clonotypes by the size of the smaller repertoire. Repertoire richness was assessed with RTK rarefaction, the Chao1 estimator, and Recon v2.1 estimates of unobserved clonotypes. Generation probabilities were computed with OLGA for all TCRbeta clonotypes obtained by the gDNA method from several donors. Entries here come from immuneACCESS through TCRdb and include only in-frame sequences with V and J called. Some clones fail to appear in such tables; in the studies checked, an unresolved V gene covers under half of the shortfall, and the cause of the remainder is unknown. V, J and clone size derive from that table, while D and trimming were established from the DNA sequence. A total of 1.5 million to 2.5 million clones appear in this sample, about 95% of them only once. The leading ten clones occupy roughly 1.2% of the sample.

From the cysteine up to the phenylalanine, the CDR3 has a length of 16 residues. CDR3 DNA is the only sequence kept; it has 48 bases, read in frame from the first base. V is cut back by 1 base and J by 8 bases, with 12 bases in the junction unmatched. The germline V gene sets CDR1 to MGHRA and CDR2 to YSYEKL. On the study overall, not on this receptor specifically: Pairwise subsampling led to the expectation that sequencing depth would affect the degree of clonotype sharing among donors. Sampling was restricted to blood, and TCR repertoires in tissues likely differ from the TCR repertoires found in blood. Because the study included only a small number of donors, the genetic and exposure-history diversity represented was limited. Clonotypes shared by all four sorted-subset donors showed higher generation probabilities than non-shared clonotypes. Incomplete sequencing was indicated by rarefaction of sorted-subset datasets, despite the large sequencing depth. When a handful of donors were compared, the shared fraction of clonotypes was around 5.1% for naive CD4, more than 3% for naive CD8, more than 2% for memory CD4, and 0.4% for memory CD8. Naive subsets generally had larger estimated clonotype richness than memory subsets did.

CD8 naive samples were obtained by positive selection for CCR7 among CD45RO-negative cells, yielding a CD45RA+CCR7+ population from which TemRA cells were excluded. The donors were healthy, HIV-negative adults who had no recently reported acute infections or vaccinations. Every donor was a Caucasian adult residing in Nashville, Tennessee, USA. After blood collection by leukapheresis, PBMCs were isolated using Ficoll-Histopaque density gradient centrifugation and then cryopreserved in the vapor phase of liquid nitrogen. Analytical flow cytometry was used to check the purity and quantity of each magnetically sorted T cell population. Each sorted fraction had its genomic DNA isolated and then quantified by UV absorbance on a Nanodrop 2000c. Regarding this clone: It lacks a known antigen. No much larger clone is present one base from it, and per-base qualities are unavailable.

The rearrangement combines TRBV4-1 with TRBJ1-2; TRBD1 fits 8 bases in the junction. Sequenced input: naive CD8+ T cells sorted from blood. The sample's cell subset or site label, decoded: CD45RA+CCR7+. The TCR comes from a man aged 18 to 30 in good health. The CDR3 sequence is CASSQVPTGELLGYTF. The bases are TGCGCCAGCAGCCAAGTACCGACAGGGGAGTTGTTAGGCTACACCTTC.